A single sample is the source of the 19 T cell receptor beta chains below, sequenced in a study of beta chain features in type 1 diabetes. Every isolated RNA sample was fully reverse transcribed, so sequencing captured expressed TCRB transcripts. Here immunoSEQ multiplex PCR was the method, and the copy in TCRdb shows in-frame clones only, minus some. The data contain just over 150,000 clones, around 10% of them seen just once; the ten biggest clones take up about 2%. The sample comprised central memory CD4+ T cells from blood. Receptor source: a man aged 18-30 years in good health.

Concerning this clone itself: The junction differs from germline at one of its ends, possibly a read error. The chain employs TRBV4-3 and TRBJ2-5; D ambiguous. The CDR3 spans 21 residues. Germline-derived CDR1 and CDR2 are LGHNA and YSLEER. DNA for the CDR3: TGCGCCAGCAGACAAGATCAATGGGCTCCAATAAACAACTTTTTTCAAGAGACCCAGTACTTC. Residues: CASRQDQWAPINNFFQETQYF.

The V and J genes are TRBV9 and TRBJ1-1; TRBD1 matches 9 bases. This CDR3 is 16 amino acids long. J lost 6 bases, V lost 0 bases, and 9 bases had no gene match. Germline V CDR1 and CDR2: SGDLS, YYNGEE. CDR3 protein: CASSVDPGTGTAEAFF. CDR3 in DNA: TGTGCCAGCAGCGTAGACCCCGGGACAGGGACCGCTGAAGCTTTCTTT.

This chain connects TRBV7-2 to TRBJ2-7; 13 bases align to TRBD2. This CDR3 spans 18 amino acids. J was trimmed by 5 bases and V by 2 bases; bases with no gene match: 12. Germline V gene data show CDR1 as SGHTA and CDR2 as FQGNSA. In nucleotides, the CDR3 is TGTGCCAGCAGCTTATATGCTCCCACTAGCGGGGGGGCCAACGAGCAGTACTTC. It codes for CASSLYAPTSGGANEQYF. The entire variable domain, with the rest obtained from reference TRBV7-2 and TRBJ2-7, is as follows: GAGVSQSPSNKVTEKGKDVELRCDPISGHTALYWYRQSLGQGLEFLIYFQGNSAPDKSGLPSDRFSAERTGGSVSTLTIQRTQQEDSAVYLCASSLYAPTSGGANEQYFGPGTRLTVT.

J is TRBJ2-3 and V is TRBV5-6, with 14 bases identical to TRBD2. V lost 3 bases and J lost 1; bases outside the gene matches: 7. CDR1 is SGHDT, CDR2 YYEEEE, per germline. The CDR3 loop spans 18 amino acids. CDR3 region: CASSYPGTSGSGTDTQYF. The CDR3 DNA reads TGTGCCAGCAGCTACCCCGGGACTAGCGGGAGTGGCACAGATACGCAGTATTTT. The variable domain in full, with the rest retrieved from reference TRBV5-6 and TRBJ2-3, is DAGVTQSPTHLIKTRGQQVTLRCSPKSGHDTVSWYQQALGQGPQFIFQYYEEEERQRGNFPDRFSGHQFPNYSSELNVNALLLGDSALYLCASSYPGTSGSGTDTQYFGPGTRLTVL.

V and J are TRBV7-3 and TRBJ2-1, with TRBD1 as a possible D gene (6 bases). The CDR3 covers 14 residues. Germline V lookup: CDR1 SGHTA, CDR2 FQGTGA. V lost 2 bases to trimming and J lost 6 bases, with 11 bases between them. The CDR3 sequence: CASSLGLGGNEQFF. The CDR3 coding sequence is TGTGCCAGCAGCTTAGGCCTAGGGGGCAATGAGCAGTTCTTC.

The rearrangement joins TRBV4-2 to TRBJ2-7, with 11 bases identical to TRBD1. Germline CDR1 LGHNA, CDR2 YNFKEQ. Germline trimming cut 1 base from V and 4 bases from J; bases unmatched to any gene: 3. This CDR3 is 15 amino acids long. CDR3 amino acids: CASSQAGDRGYEQYF. The CDR3 nucleotides are TGTGCCAGCAGCCAAGCTGGGGACAGGGGGTACGAGCAGTACTTC.

This clone was detected a few times. This chain joins TRBV6-1 and TRBJ2-7; 7 bases are shared with TRBD1. This CDR3 is built from 15 residues. Per the germline V gene, CDR1 is MNHNS and CDR2 is SASEGT. V lost 4 bases and J lost 2; bases outside the gene matches: 8. DNA of the CDR3: TGTGCCAGCAGTGTACGACAGGGTTTGGCCTACGAGCAGTACTTC. This gives the protein CASSVRQGLAYEQYF.

This clone turned up a few times. The V gene is TRBV9, the J gene TRBJ2-7; D not resolved. Looked up from germline, CDR1 is SGDLS and CDR2 is YYNGEE. Trimming removed 0 bases at V and 7 bases at J, with 17 bases between. The CDR3 is 15 amino acids. CDR3 coding DNA: TGTGCCAGCAGCGTAGACGGTAGCCCCTTAGGAGAGCAGTACTTC. Protein: CASSVDGSPLGEQYF.

This clone showed up just a few times. This chain joins TRBV2 and TRBJ2-5; D gene uncertain. Germline-derived CDR1 and CDR2 are SNHLY and FYNNEI. This CDR3 is 15 amino acids long. V was pared by 0 bases and J by 5 bases, with 13 bases between. The CDR3 nucleotides are TGTGCCAGCAGTGAAGCGGGGAAGGGAAGGGAGACCCAGTACTTC. Protein: CASSEAGKGRETQYF.

This clone was observed a handful of times. A read error may be the cause here, since a much bigger clone is one base away. This sample includes further DNA sequences coding for the same CDR3. V usage is TRBV6-5 and J usage is TRBJ2-5, with D possibly being TRBD1 (6 bases). V was clipped by 0 bases and J by 3 bases, with 8 bases between them. The CDR3 runs to 14 residues. Germline lookup yields CDR1 MNHEY and CDR2 SVGAGI. CDR3 nucleotides: TGTGCCAGCAGTTACTCGAACAGGGAAGAGACCCAGTACTTC. Amino acid sequence: CASSYSNREETQYF.

Only a few counts were recorded for this clone. The CDR3 sequence: CASRKLAGATDTQYF. DNA for the CDR3: TGTGCCAGCAGGAAACTAGCGGGGGCCACAGATACGCAGTATTTT. The chain links TRBV2 to TRBJ2-3, with TRBD2 matching 11 bases. V trimming: 6 bases; J trimming: 2 bases; junction bases outside the gene matches: 4. This CDR3 region has 15 residues. Germline CDR1 and CDR2: SNHLY and FYNNEI.

The gene calls are TRBV9 and TRBJ1-2, with 7 bases matching TRBD1. The CDR3 spans 15 residues. CDR1 and CDR2 from the germline V gene are SGDLS and YYNGEE. Trimming cost V 0 bases and J 4 bases; bases outside gene matches: 6. CDR3 amino acids: CASSVDGGQIYGYTF. The DNA for the CDR3 is TGTGCCAGCAGCGTAGATGGGGGACAGATCTATGGCTACACCTTC. Full variable domain (outside the CDR3, taken from reference TRBV9 and TRBJ1-2): DSGVTQTPKHLITATGQRVTLRCSPRSGDLSVYWYQQSLDQGLQFLIQYYNGEERAKGNILERFSAQQFPDLHSELNLSSLELGDSALYFCASSVDGGQIYGYTFGSGTRLTVV.

The rearrangement joins TRBV29-1 to TRBJ1-2, with D unresolved. V was trimmed by 4 bases and J by 7 bases, leaving 13 bases between them. The CDR3 contains 12 residues. Per the germline V gene, CDR1 is SQVTM and CDR2 is ANQGSEA. The CDR3 sequence is CSVVHTARGYTF. CDR3 DNA sequence: TGCAGCGTTGTCCACACCGCCCGTGGCTACACCTTC.

The V call is TRBV2, the J call TRBJ2-5; the D gene is possibly TRBD1 (5 bases). The CDR3 is made up of 12 amino acids. Trimming removed 3 bases at V and 5 bases at J, with 7 bases between. The V gene's germline CDR1 is SNHLY and CDR2 FYNNEI. The CDR3 loop is CASSEKGETQYF. The DNA for the CDR3 is TGTGCCAGCAGTGAGAAGGGGGAGACCCAGTACTTC.

The chain recombines TRBV7-2 with TRBJ2-7; 8 bases are shared with TRBD1. The CDR3 sequence is 13 residues long. CDR1 and CDR2 (germline): SGHTA, FQGNSA. Trimming cost V 4 bases and J 5 bases; bases outside gene matches: 4. CDR3 amino acids: CASSSSTGDEQYF. CDR3 DNA sequence: TGTGCCAGCAGCTCCTCGACAGGGGACGAGCAGTACTTC.

This clone was recorded a few times. The rearrangement joins TRBV18 to TRBJ2-3, with no clear D. CDR3 length equals 13 residues. Deletions cut 3 bases from V and 6 bases from J, with 10 bases between. Germline V gives CDR1 KGHSH, CDR2 LQKENI. The CDR3 coding sequence is TGTGCCAGCTCACCGGGGAATTTGGATACGCAGTATTTT. This encodes CASSPGNLDTQYF.

In this sample, this clone turned up a few times. The chain recombines TRBV9 with TRBJ2-7; 7 bases match TRBD1. After removal of 4 bases from V and 1 base from J, the junction contained 8 bases not matched to a gene. Germline lookup yields CDR1 SGDLS and CDR2 YYNGEE. The CDR3 sequence is 15 residues long. The CDR3 region has the DNA TGTGCCAGCAGCCCTAGACAGGGCCCTTCCTACGAGCAGTACTTC. As protein: CASSPRQGPSYEQYF.

This clone was counted a few times. This chain uses TRBV19 with TRBJ2-4, with 10 bases identical to TRBD1. Germline V gene data show CDR1 as LNHDA and CDR2 as SQIVND (reference sequence). V was pared by 3 bases and J by 7 bases, with 0 bases of the junction left unmatched. The CDR3 extends over 13 amino acids. The CDR3 spells CASSMDRGNIQYF. CDR3 DNA sequence: TGTGCCAGTAGTATGGACAGGGGGAACATTCAGTACTTC.

The J gene is TRBJ1-1, the V gene TRBV4-3; 8 bases agree with TRBD1. The CDR3 loop spans 16 amino acids. V shed 2 bases, J shed 4 bases, and the junction held 9 bases outside the gene matches. Germline CDR1 LGHNA, CDR2 YSLEER. CDR3 DNA sequence: TGCGCCAGCAGCCAATTTAACAACGACAGGGGCACTGAAGCTTTCTTT. This translates into CASSQFNNDRGTEAFF.